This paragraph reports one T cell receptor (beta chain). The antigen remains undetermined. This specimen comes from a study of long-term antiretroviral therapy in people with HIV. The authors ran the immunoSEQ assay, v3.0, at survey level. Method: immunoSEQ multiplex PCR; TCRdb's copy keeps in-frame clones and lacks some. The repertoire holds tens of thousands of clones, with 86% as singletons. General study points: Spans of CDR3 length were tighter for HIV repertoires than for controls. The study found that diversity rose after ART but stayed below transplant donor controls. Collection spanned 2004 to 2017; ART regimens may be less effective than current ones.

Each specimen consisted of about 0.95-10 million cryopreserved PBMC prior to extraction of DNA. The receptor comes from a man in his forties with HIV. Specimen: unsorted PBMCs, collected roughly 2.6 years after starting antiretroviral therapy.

The CDR3 nucleotides are TGTGCCAGCAGGGCAACTAATGAAAAACTGTTTTTT. This codes for CASRATNEKLFF. The chain has TRBV7-9 and TRBJ1-4, with D uncertain. This CDR3 contains 12 residues. Trimming cost V 6 bases and J 0 bases, with 2 bases left between them. Looked up from germline, CDR1 is SEHNR and CDR2 is FQNEAQ (reference sequence). Full variable domain (rest looked up from reference TRBV7-9 and TRBJ1-4): DTGVSQNPRHKITKRGQNVTFRCDPISEHNRLYWYRQTLGQGPEFLTYFQNEAQLEKSRLLSDRFSAERPKGSFSTLEIQRTEQGDSAMYLCASRATNEKLFFGSGTQLSVL.